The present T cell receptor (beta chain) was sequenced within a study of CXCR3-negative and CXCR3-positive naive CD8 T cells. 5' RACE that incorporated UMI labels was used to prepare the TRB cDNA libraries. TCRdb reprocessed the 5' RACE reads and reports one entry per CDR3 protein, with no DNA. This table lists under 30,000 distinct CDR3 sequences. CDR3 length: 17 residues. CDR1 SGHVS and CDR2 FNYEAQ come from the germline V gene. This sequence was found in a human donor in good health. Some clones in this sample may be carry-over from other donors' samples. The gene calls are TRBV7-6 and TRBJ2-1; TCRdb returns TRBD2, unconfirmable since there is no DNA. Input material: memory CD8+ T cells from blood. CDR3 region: CASSPGTSGRIVNEQFF. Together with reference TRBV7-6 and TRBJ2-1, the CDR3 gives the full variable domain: GAGVSQSPRYKVTKRGQDVALRCDPISGHVSLYWYRQALGQGPEFLTYFNYEAQQDKSGLPNDRFSAERPEGSISTLTIQRTEQRDSAMYRCASSPGTSGRIVNEQFFGPGTRLTVL.